These T cell receptor beta chains were read from a single sample in a study of blood T cell repertoires in COVID-19. The protocol was immunoSEQ multiplex PCR, while the TCRdb copy is restricted to in-frame clones and leaves out a portion. The table lists approximately 300,000 clones, 85% to 90% of them singletons. Sequenced sample: peripheral blood. These receptors originate from a woman aged 25 to 45 with COVID-19, enrolled during active disease. The CDR3 runs from the conserved cysteine through the conserved F or W. Fields, in order: clone size, V gene, J gene, CDR3 protein. Clone size is stated in some rows and not others, as once, few, many or a class when expanded.

size: -; V: TRBV19; J: TRBJ2-1; CDR3: CASSTRDRGSYNEQFF
size: -; V: TRBV15; J: TRBJ2-1; CDR3: CATSRRPGQGLDEQFF
size: once; V: TRBV28; J: TRBJ1-1; CDR3: CASSPTGRYTEAFF
size: -; V: TRBV18; J: TRBJ2-3; CDR3: CASSPGQGSTDTQYF
size: once; V: TRBV6-5; J: TRBJ1-1; CDR3: CASSRQGAFTEAFF
size: -; V: TRBV4-1; J: TRBJ2-7; CDR3: CASSQEGDYEQYF
size: -; V: TRBV4-2; J: TRBJ1-2; CDR3: CASSQDRGYGYTF
size: once; V: TRBV6-5; J: TRBJ1-2; CDR3: CASSYADRKGYYGYTF
size: -; V: TRBV5-1; J: TRBJ1-2; CDR3: CASSLGDSSYGYTF
size: once; V: TRBV2; J: TRBJ1-6; CDR3: CASGGQTNNSPLHF
size: -; V: TRBV30; J: TRBJ2-7; CDR3: CACPKTGGWLGEQYF
size: -; V: TRBV28; J: TRBJ1-5; CDR3: CASTNDRISNQPQHF
size: -; V: TRBV6-5; J: TRBJ1-1; CDR3: CASSYSTVGEAFF
size: -; V: TRBV5-5; J: TRBJ1-3; CDR3: CASSLNLDRNGNTIYF
size: -; V: TRBV6-1; J: TRBJ1-2; CDR3: CASSELRQNGYTF
size: -; V: TRBV30; J: TRBJ2-1; CDR3: CAWSAGTVGEQFF
size: -; V: TRBV10-3; J: TRBJ1-5; CDR3: CAISRGEGQPQHF
size: few; V: TRBV18; J: TRBJ1-4; CDR3: CASSRTGEYGKLFF
size: -; V: TRBV28; J: TRBJ2-2; CDR3: CASSLIAGVGGELFF
size: -; V: TRBV19; J: TRBJ2-5; CDR3: CASSSGPSETQYF
size: -; V: TRBV28; J: TRBJ2-1; CDR3: CASSLSPSSNEQFF
size: -; V: TRBV4-1; J: TRBJ2-7; CDR3: CASSQVVDNYEQYF
size: -; V: TRBV27; J: TRBJ1-1; CDR3: CASTEIGGYTEAFF
size: -; V: TRBV6-2/TRBV6-3; J: TRBJ2-3; CDR3: CASSPITGGRGGVDTQYF
size: -; V: TRBV19; J: TRBJ2-2; CDR3: CASLGRAGLAGETGELFF
size: -; V: TRBV3-1/TRBV3-2; J: TRBJ2-5; CDR3: CASSQVNRRLQETQYF
size: -; V: TRBV24-1; J: TRBJ2-1; CDR3: CATSGDYYNEQFF
size: -; V: TRBV5-1; J: TRBJ2-2; CDR3: CASSLGGGNTGELFF
size: -; V: TRBV3-1/TRBV3-2; J: TRBJ1-3; CDR3: CASSHREAGNTIYF
size: -; V: TRBV7-6; J: TRBJ2-7; CDR3: CASSSTGALGYEQYF
size: once; V: TRBV6-1; J: TRBJ1-2; CDR3: CASSEMGPGGGYTF